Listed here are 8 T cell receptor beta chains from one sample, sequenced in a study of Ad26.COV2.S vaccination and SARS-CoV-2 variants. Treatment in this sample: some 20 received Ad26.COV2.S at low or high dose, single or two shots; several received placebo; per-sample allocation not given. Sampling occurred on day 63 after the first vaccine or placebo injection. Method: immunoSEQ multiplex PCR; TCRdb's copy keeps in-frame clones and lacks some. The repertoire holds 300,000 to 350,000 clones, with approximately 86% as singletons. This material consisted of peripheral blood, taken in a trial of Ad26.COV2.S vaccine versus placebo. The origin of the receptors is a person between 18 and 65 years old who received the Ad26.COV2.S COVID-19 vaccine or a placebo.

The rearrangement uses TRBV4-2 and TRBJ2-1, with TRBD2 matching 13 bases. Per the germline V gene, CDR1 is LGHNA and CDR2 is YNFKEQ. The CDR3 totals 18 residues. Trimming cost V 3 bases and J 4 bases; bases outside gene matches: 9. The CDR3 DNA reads TGTGCCAGCAGCCAGCAGACTAGCGGGGGGTCCCTATACAATGAGCAGTTCTTC. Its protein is CASSQQTSGGSLYNEQFF.

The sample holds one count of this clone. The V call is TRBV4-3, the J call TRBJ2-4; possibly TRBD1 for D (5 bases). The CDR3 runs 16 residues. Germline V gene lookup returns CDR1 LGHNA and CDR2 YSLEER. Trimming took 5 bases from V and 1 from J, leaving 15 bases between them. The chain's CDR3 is CASSRRGRDAKNIQYF. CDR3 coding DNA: TGCGCCAGCAGCAGGAGAGGCAGGGATGCCAAAAACATTCAGTACTTC.

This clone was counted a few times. The CDR3 nucleotides are TGTGCCAGTAGTATAGCCCCCGGGCTCAATCAGCCCCAGCATTTT. It specifies CASSIAPGLNQPQHF. The V gene is TRBV19, the J gene TRBJ1-5; D is ambiguous. Between the trimmed V and J ends, which lost 1 base and 3 bases, there was a span of 10 bases. The CDR3 spans 15 residues. Germline V CDR1 and CDR2: LNHDA, SQIVND (reference sequence).

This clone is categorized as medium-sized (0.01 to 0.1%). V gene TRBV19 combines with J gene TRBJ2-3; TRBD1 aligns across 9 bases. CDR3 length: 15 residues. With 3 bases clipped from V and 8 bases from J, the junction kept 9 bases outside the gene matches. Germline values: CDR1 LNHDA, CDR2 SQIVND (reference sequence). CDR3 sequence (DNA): TGTGCCAGTAGTATCATCGGGACAGGGATTCCTACGCAGTATTTT. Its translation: CASSIIGTGIPTQYF.

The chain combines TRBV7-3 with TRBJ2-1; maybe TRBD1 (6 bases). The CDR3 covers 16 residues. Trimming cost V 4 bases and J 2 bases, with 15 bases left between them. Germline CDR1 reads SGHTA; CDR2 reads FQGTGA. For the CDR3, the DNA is TGTGCCAGCAGCTCCTCTACAGGGCAAGCCTACAATGAGCAGTTCTTC. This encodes CASSSSTGQAYNEQFF.

CDR3 sequence: CASSLSLPAAREQYF. The CDR3 nucleotides are TGTGCCAGCAGCTTATCCCTCCCCGCGGCGCGCGAGCAGTACTTC. This chain uses TRBV11-2 with TRBJ2-7; no definite D call. The CDR3 runs to 15 residues. Deletions cut 2 bases from V and 6 bases from J, with 17 bases between. Germline loops: CDR1 SGHAT, CDR2 FQNNGV.

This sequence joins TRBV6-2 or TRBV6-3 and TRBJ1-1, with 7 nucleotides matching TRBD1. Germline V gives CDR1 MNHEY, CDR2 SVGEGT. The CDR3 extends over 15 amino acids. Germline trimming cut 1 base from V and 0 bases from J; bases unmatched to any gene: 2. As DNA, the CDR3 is TGTGCCAGCAGTTACTTGGGGACAGTGAACACTGAAGCTTTCTTT. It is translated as CASSYLGTVNTEAFF.

CDR3 nucleotides: TGCGCCAGCAGCTTGTCAGGGATCCCCTCTGGAAACACCATATATTTT. It yields the protein CASSLSGIPSGNTIYF. J is TRBJ1-3 and V is TRBV5-1, with a weak D call TRBD1 (5 bases). V lost 1 base and J 0 bases, leaving 11 bases between the germline ends. The CDR3 has 16 residues. Germline lookup yields CDR1 SGHRS and CDR2 YFSETQ. Together with reference TRBV5-1 and TRBJ1-3, the CDR3 gives the full variable domain: KAGVTQTPRYLIKTRGQQVTLSCSPISGHRSVSWYQQTPGQGLQFLFEYFSETQRNKGNFPGRFSGRQFSNSRSEMNVSTLELGDSALYLCASSLSGIPSGNTIYFGEGSWLTVV.